This T cell receptor (beta chain) was captured by sequencing in a study of T cell responses to AZD1222 COVID-19 vaccine. Overall study: The analysis combined second doses at about 4 or about 12 weeks.

Sequenced by immunoSEQ multiplex PCR; TCRdb stores in-frame clones only, minus some. This table has roughly 180,000 clones, 91% appearing once. Germline CDR1 and CDR2: SGHTA and FQGNSA. The CDR3 sequence is 13 residues long. V lost 1 base, J lost 7 bases, and 5 bases lay in between. The clonotype was recovered from an adult in good health. This chain connects TRBV7-2 to TRBJ1-6; D is undetermined. Sample: peripheral blood, taken on day 0 of AZD1222 vaccination. The CDR3 DNA sequence: TGTGCCAGCAGCTTAGACGGAAATTCACCCCTCCACTTT. It translates to CASSLDGNSPLHF.